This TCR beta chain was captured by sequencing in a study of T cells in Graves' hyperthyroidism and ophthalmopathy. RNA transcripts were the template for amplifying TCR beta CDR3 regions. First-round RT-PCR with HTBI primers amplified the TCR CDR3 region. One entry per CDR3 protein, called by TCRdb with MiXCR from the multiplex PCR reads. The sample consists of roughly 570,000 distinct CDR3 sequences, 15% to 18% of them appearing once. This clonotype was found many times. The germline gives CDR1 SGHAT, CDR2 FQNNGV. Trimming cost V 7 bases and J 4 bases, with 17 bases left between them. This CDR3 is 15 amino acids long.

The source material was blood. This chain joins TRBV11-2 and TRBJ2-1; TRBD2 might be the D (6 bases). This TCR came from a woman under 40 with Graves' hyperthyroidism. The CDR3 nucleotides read TGTGCCAGCAAAATTTCGGGAGATAGATACAATGAGCAGTTCTTC. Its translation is CASKISGDRYNEQFF. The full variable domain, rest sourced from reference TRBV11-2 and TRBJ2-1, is EAGVAQSPRYKIIEKRQSVAFWCNPISGHATLYWYQQILGQGPKLLIQFQNNGVVDDSQLPKDRFSAERLKGVDSTLKIQPAKLEDSAVYLCASKISGDRYNEQFFGPGTRLTVL.